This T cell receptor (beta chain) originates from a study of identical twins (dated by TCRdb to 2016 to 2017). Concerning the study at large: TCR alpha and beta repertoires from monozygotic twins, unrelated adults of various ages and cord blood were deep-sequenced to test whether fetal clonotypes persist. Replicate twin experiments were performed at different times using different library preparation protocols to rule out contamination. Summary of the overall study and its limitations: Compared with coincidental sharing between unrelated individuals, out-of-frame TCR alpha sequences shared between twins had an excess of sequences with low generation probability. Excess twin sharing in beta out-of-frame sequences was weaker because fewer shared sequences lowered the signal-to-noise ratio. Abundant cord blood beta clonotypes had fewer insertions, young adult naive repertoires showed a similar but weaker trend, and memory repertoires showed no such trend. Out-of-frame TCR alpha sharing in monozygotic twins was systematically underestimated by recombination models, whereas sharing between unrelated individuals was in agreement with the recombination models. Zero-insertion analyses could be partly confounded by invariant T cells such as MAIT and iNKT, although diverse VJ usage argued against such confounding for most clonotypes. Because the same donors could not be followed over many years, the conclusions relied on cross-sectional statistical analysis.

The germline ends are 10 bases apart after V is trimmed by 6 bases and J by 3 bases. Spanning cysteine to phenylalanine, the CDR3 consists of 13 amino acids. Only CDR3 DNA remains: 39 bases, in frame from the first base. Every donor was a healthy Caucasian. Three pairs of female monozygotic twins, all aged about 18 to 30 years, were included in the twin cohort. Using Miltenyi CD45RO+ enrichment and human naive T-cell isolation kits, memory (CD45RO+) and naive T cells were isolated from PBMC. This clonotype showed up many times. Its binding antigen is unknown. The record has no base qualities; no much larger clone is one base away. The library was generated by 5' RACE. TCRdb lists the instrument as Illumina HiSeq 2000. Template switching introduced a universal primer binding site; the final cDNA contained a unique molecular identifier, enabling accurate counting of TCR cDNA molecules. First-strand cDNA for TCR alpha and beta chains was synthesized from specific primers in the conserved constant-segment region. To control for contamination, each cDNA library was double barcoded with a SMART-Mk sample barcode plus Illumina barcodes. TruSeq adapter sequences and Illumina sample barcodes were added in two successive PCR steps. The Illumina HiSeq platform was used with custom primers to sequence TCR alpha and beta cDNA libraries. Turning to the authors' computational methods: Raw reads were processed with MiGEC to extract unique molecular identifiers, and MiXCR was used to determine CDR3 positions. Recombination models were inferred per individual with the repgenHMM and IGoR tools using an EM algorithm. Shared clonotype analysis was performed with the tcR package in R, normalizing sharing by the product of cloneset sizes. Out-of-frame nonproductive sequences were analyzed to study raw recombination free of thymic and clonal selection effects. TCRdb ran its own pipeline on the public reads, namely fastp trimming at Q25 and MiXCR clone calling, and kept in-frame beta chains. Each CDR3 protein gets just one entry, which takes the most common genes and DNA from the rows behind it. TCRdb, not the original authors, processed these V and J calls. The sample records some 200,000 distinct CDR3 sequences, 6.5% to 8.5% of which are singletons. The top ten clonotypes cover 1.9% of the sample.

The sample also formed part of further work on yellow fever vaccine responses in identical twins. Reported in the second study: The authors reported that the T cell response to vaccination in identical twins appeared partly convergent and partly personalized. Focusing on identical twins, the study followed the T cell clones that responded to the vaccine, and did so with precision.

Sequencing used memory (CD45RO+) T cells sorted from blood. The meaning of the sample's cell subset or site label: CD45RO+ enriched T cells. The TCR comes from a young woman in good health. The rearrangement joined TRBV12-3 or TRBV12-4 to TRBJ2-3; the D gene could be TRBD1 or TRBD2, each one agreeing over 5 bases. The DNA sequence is TGTGCCAGCAGACCCAGGGAGACAGATACGCAGTATTTT. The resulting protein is CASRPRETDTQYF.